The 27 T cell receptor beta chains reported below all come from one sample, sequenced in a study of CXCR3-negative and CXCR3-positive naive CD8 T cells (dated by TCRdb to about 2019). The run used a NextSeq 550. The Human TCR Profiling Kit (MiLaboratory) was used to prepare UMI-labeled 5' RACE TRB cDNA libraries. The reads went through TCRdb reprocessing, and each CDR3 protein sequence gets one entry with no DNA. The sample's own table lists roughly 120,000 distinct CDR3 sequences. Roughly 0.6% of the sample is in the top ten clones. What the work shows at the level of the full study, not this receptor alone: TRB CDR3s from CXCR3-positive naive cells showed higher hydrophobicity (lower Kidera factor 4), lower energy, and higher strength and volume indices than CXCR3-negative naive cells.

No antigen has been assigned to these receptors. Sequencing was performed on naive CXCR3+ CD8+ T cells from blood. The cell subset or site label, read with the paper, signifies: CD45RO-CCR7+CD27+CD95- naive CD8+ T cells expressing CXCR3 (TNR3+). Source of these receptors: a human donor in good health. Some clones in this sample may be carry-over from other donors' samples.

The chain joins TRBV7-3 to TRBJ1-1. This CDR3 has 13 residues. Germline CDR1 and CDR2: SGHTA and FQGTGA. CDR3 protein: CASSLGANTEAFF. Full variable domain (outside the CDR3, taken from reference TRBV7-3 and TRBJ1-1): GAGVSQTPSNKVTEKGKYVELRCDPISGHTALYWYRQSLGQGPEFLIYFQGTGAADDSGLPNDRFFAVRPEGSVSTLKIQRTERGDSAVYLCASSLGANTEAFFGQGTRLTVV.

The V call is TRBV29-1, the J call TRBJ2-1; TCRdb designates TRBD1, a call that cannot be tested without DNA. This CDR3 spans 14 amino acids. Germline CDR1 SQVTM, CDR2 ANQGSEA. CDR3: CSARGGLAPNEQFF.

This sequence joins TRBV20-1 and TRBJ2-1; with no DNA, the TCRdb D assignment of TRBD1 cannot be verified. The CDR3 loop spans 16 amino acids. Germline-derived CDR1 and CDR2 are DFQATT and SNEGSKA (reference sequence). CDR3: CSARDNPGPPKNEQFF.

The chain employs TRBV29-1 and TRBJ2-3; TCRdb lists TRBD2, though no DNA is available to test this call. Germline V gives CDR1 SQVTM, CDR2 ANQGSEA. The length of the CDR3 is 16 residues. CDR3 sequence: CSVVSTSGKVPDTQYF.

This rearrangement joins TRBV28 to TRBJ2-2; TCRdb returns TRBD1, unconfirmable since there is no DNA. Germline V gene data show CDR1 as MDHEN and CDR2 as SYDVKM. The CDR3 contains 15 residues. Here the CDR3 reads CASSLPGQNTGELFF.

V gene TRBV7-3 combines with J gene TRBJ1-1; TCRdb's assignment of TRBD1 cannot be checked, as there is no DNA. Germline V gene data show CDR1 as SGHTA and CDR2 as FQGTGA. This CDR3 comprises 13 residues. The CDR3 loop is CASSPDSNTEAFF.

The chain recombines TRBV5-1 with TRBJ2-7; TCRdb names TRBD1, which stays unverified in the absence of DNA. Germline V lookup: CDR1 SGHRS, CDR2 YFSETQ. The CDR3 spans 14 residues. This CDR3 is CASSPHRDLHEQYF.

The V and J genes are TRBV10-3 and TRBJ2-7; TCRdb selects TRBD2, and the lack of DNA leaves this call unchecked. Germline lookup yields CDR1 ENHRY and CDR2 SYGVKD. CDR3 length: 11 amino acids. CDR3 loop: CATSRSIVQYF.

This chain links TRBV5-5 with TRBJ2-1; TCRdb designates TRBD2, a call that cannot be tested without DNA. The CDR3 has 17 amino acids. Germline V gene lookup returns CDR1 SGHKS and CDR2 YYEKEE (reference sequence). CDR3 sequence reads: CASSLAFSQRFYNEQFF.

CDR3: CASSLLGGGRSYNEQFF. The chain couples TRBV7-3 to TRBJ2-1; TCRdb picks TRBD1, but there is no DNA to check that call. Looked up from germline, CDR1 is SGHTA and CDR2 is FQGTGA. The CDR3 spans 17 residues.

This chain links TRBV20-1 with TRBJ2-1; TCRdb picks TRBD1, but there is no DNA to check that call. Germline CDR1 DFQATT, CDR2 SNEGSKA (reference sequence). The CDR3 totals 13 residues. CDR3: CSALPLSHNEQFF.

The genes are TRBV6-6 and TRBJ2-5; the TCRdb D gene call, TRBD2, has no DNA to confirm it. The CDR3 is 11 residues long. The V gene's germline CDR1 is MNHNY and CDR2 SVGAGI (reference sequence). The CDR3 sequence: CASREGETQYF.

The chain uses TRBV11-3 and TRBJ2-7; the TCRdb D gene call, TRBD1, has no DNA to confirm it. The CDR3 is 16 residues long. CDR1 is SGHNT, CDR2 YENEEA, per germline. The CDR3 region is CASSSPHRDRPYEQYF.

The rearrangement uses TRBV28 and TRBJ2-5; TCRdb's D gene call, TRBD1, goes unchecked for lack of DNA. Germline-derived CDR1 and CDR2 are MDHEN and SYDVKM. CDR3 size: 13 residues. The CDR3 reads CASTQGGQETQYF.

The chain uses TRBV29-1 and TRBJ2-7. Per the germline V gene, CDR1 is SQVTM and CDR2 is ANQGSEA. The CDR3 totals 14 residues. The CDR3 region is CSVGLDTFTYEQYF.

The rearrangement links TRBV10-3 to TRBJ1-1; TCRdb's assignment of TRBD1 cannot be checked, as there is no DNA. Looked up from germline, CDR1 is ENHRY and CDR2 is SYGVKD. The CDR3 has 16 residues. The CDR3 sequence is CAITPGQGVENTEAFF.

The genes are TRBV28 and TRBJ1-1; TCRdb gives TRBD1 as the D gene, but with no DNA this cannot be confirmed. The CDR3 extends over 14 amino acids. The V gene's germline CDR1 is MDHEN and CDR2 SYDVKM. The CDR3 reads CASRQTGSYTEAFF.

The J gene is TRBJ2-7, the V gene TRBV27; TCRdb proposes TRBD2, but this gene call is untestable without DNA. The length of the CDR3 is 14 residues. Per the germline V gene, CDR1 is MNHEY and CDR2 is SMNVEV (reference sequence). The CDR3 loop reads CASRLAGGTHEQYF.

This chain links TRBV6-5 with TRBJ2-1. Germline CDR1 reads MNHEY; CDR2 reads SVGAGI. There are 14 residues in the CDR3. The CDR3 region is CASSSYGVYNEQFF.

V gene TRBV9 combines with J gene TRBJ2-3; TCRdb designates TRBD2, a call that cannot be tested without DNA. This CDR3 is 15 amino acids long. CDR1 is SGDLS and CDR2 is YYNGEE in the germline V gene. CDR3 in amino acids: CASSEEGLPTDTQYF.

This CDR3 reads CASSIDQGEQYF. The chain recombines TRBV11-2 with TRBJ2-7; the D gene TCRdb calls, TRBD1, cannot be checked with no DNA. This CDR3 is built from 12 residues. Germline CDR1 and CDR2: SGHAT and FQNNGV.

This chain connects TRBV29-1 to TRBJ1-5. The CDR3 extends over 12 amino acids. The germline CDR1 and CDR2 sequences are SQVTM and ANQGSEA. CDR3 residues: CSVEDSNQPQHF.

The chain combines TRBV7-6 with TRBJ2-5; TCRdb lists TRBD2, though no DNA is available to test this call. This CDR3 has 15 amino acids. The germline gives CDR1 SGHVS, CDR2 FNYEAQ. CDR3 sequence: CASRNTLAEQETQYF.

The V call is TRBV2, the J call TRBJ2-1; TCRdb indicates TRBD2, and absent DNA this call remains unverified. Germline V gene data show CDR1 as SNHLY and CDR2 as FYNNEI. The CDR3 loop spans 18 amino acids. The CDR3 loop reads CASTAPLGEGPPYNEQFF.

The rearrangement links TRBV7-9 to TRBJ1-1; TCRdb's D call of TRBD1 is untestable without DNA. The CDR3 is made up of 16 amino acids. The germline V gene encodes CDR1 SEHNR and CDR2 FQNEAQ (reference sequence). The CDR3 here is CASSFLRGGRNTEAFF. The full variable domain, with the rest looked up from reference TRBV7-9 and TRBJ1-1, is DTGVSQNPRHKITKRGQNVTFRCDPISEHNRLYWYRQTLGQGPEFLTYFQNEAQLEKSRLLSDRFSAERPKGSFSTLEIQRTEQGDSAMYLCASSFLRGGRNTEAFFGQGTRLTVV.

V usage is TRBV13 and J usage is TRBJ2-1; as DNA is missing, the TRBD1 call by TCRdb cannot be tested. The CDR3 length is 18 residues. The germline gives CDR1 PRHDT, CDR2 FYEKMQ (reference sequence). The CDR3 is CASSPDLLGGPSYNEQFF.

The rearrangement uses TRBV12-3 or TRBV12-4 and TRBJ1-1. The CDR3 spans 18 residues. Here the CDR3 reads CASSFRLLGQSGDTEAFF.